This TCR beta chain was captured in a study of CD8 T cells in Susac syndrome. Reverse transcription of roughly 0.5 to 1 ug RNA was carried out with random hexamers. Coverage of TCR beta CDR3 amplification by immunoSEQ multiplex PCR extended to 54 Vbeta and 13 Jbeta. TCRdb analysed the immunoSEQ multiplex PCR reads with MiXCR anew, one entry per CDR3 protein. Of some 130,000 distinct CDR3 sequences in the sample, about 94% were seen once. The authors negatively isolated CD8+ and CD4+ T cells and FACS-enriched TEMRA cells. Trimming cost V 2 bases and J 5 bases; bases outside gene matches: 6. This CDR3 contains 16 residues. Germline CDR1 and CDR2: SGHRS and YFSETQ.

This receptor was obtained from a human donor with multiple sclerosis. Sequencing input: CD4+ T cells from PBMCs. The chain has TRBV5-1 and TRBJ2-5; TRBD2 agrees at 13 bases. The DNA of the CDR3 is TGCGCCAGCAGCTTAGGACTAGCGGGAGTAGGGGAGACCCAGTACTTC. Translated: CASSLGLAGVGETQYF.